The clone carrying this TCR beta chain was observed at least ten times. Compared with germline, one end of the junction differs, possibly owing to a read error. These data come from a study of regulatory T cells in long-lasting Graves disease. Through Arm-PCR of CDR3 regions and iRepertoire HTBI primers, TCR beta libraries were built. MiXCR, applied by TCRdb to the multiplex PCR reads, yields one record per CDR3 protein. Of about 350,000 distinct CDR3 sequences in the sample, 16% were seen once. As for time point: newly diagnosed GD, antithyroid drugs for less than 3 months. RNA isolated from PBMCs was used to make the TCR library. Tubes containing EDTA received around 9.5 milliliters of drawn peripheral blood. Germline assignment: CDR1 SGHRS and CDR2 YFSETQ. This CDR3 has 16 amino acids. This same sample was also part of a study on T cells in Graves' hyperthyroidism and ophthalmopathy. That work adds: Patients aged 18 to 65 had newly diagnosed hyperthyroidism of under 2 months' duration.

The V gene is TRBV5-1, the J gene TRBJ2-1; D gene uncertain. This TCR was sampled from a woman in her late teens or twenties with Graves disease. This specimen consisted of peripheral blood mononuclear cells (PBMCs), obtained at new diagnosis, from a patient treated with antithyroid drugs. CDR3 loop: CASSLVRGSSYNEQFF. In nucleotides, the CDR3 is TGTGCCAGCAGCTTAGTTCGTGGAAGCTCCTACAATGAGCAGTTCTTC. Full variable domain (outside the CDR3, taken from reference TRBV5-1 and TRBJ2-1): KAGVTQTPRYLIKTRGQQVTLSCSPISGHRSVSWYQQTPGQGLQFLFEYFSETQRNKGNFPGRFSGRQFSNSRSEMNVSTLELGDSALYLCASSLVRGSSYNEQFFGPGTRLTVL.